This T cell receptor (beta chain) was sequenced for a study of T cells expressing NK-cell markers. Study-wide results and caveats: Whether the expanded NKG2C+ T cell clones recognized HCMV remained unclear.

As to this clonotype: Its antigen remains unknown.

TCRdb processed the 5' RACE reads again and assigns one entry to each CDR3 protein, with no DNA. Recorded here are under 500,000 distinct CDR3 sequences; the top ten clones represent less than 7.5%. Germline-derived CDR1 and CDR2 are ENHRY and SYGVKD. The CDR3 contains 14 residues. This sequence was found in a woman between 18 and 70 years old in good health. This chain uses TRBV10-3 with TRBJ2-7. Sequencing used blood T cells: a sorted CD56 or NKG2C T cell subset, CD4+ or CD8+ T cells, or bulk PBMC T cells (not recorded which). The CDR3 is CAARWTSSSYEQYF.